The source of this T cell receptor (beta chain) is a study of alternative splicing in chronic myeloid leukemia remission (TCRdb year 2020). With regard to the full study: Peripheral blood from chronic-phase CML patients at diagnosis and remission was profiled by RNA sequencing and compared with healthy donors. Median ages were about 54 years at diagnosis, 56 to 65 at remission and under 40 for healthy controls. In terms of female/male counts, the diagnosis samples were 11/5, the remission samples were 8/3 and the controls were 2/4. Total RNA was extracted with Trizol from peripheral blood mononuclear cells of diagnosis, remission and control samples. General conclusions and limits of the study: At remission, blood cell composition was reshaped to resemble that of the lymphoid cell-enriched normal controls. Blood cell composition differed strongly by timepoint, shifting from myeloid progenitor enrichment at diagnosis to mature lymphoid enrichment at remission.

On this clonotype: Its binding antigen is unknown.

Receptors were amplified or captured by bulk RNA-seq. The TruSeq Stranded RNA sample prep kit was used to generate libraries of poly-A-enriched mRNA from an input of approximately 1 ug total RNA. Paired-end sequencing was carried out on a HiSeq 2500, and each sample was sequenced in triplicate. A read length of 125 nucleotides per mate was used for RNA-seq. In the source study's methods: Reads were trimmed and aligned to hg38 with STAR v2.7, with quality control by FASTQC, RSeQC and multiqc. Salmon 0.14.1 was used to quantify gene expression levels as transcripts per million (TPM). Principal component analysis suggested that transcriptomic profiles were not driven by trial, library batch, sequencing batch, treatment regimen or sex. After reprocessing by TCRdb, each CDR3 protein sequence is one entry, and no DNA is given. Clone size and V and J calls follow TCRdb, not the original study. The table for this sample lists approximately 300 distinct CDR3 sequences; about 99% of them were counted only once. Clones ranked in the top ten supply roughly 4.6% of the sample.

The CDR3, cysteine through phenylalanine, is 13 amino acids long. No nucleotide data were recorded. From a lookup of the germline V gene, CDR1 and CDR2 are SQVTM and ANQGSEA. As normal controls, peripheral blood was provided by six healthy donors. Sequencing was performed on PBMCs. The chain is assembled from TRBV29-1 and TRBJ1-4. This receptor was identified in a person aged 25-55 years in good health. The CDR3 region has the sequence CSPRSKPVEKLFF.